These 18 T cell receptor beta chains came from one sample sequenced in a study of early T cells in non-severe SARS-CoV-2 infection (dated by TCRdb to the early 2020s). Library construction relied on 5' RACE. TCRdb names NextSeq 500 as the instrument used. TCRdb itself trimmed the public reads at Q25 with fastp, ran MiXCR and retained productive beta chains. Records with the same CDR3 protein are collapsed into one entry carrying the most frequent genes and DNA. Counted in this sample were some 61,000 distinct CDR3 sequences; approximately 13% of them appeared once. The ten largest clones capture roughly 8.3% of the sample. The sequenced sample consisted of whole blood. Receptors were obtained from an adult who was a healthcare worker with PCR-confirmed SARS-CoV-2 infection or an uninfected control (not recorded which).

This clonotype occurred a few times. The CDR3 here is CASSLVGLDRAGDTQYF. The CDR3 bases are TGTGCCAGCAGCTTAGTCGGGCTGGACAGGGCAGGGGATACGCAGTATTTT. The J gene is TRBJ2-3, the V gene TRBV7-2; TRBD1 matches 8 bases. CDR1 SGHTA and CDR2 FQGNSA come from the germline V gene. Unmatched junction bases numbered 12, after V lost 1 base and J lost 6 bases. The CDR3 covers 17 residues.

This clonotype was observed many times. The chain links TRBV28 to TRBJ2-1; D is unresolved. The CDR3 contains 15 residues. Trimming removed 6 bases at V and 0 bases at J, with 12 bases between. CDR1 is MDHEN and CDR2 is SYDVKM in the germline V gene. CDR3 sequence: CASRSTPRSYNEQFF. The CDR3 DNA is TGTGCCAGCAGATCAACACCACGCTCCTACAATGAGCAGTTCTTC.

There are a few counts of this clonotype. The chain joins TRBV20-1 to TRBJ2-2, with D tentatively TRBD2 (6 bases). Trimming pared 6 bases from V and 5 bases from J, leaving 16 bases between. The CDR3 has 14 amino acids. The germline gives CDR1 DFQATT, CDR2 SNEGSKA (reference sequence). CDR3 loop: CSAPLGSGTGELFF. For the CDR3, the DNA is TGCAGTGCGCCCCTCGGGAGTGGTACCGGGGAGCTGTTTTTT.

This clonotype was observed at least ten times. The gene calls are TRBV6-2 or TRBV6-3 and TRBJ2-1; D remains unclear. There are 12 residues in the CDR3. Looked up from germline, CDR1 is MNHEY and CDR2 is SVGEGT. The V and J ends lost 3 bases and 7 bases respectively, with 7 bases between them. The CDR3 sequence: CASSYPANEQFF. CDR3 DNA sequence: TGTGCCAGCAGTTATCCGGCTAATGAGCAGTTCTTC.

V is TRBV28 and J is TRBJ2-1; 8 nucleotides line up with TRBD2. With 3 bases clipped from V and 4 bases from J, the junction kept 11 bases outside the gene matches. The CDR3 runs to 17 residues. Germline CDR1 MDHEN, CDR2 SYDVKM. The CDR3 protein is CASSLGASGRVYNEQFF. The CDR3 DNA reads TGTGCCAGCAGTTTGGGGGCTAGCGGGCGAGTATACAATGAGCAGTTCTTC. The full variable domain, completed using reference TRBV28 and TRBJ2-1, is DVKVTQSSRYLVKRTGEKVFLECVQDMDHENMFWYRQDPGLGLRLIYFSYDVKMKEKGDIPEGYSVSREKKERFSLILESASTNQTSMYLCASSLGASGRVYNEQFFGPGTRLTVL.

This clonotype was seen a handful of times. In DNA form, the CDR3 reads TGTGCCAGCAGTCCCACGGGCCTGCGGGGGACTGAAGCTTTCTTT. Translating it yields CASSPTGLRGTEAFF. The V gene is TRBV6-6, the J gene TRBJ1-1; D possibly corresponds to TRBD1 (5 bases). Germline V gene lookup returns CDR1 MNHNY and CDR2 SVGAGI (reference sequence). Trimming removed 5 bases from V and 5 bases from J, with 18 bases in between. The CDR3 spans 15 residues.

The rearrangement links TRBV29-1 to TRBJ1-3; D is uncertain. CDR1 is SQVTM, CDR2 ANQGSEA, per germline. This CDR3 has 10 amino acids. The V gene lost 7 bases and the J gene lost 11 bases, with 12 bases spanning the gap. The CDR3 reads CSAERYPIYF. CDR3 coding DNA: TGCAGCGCAGAAAGGTACCCCATATATTTT. Complete variable domain (other parts from reference TRBV29-1 and TRBJ1-3): SAVISQKPSRDICQRGTSLTIQCQVDSQVTMMFWYRQQPGQSLTLIATANQGSEATYESGFVIDKFPISRPNLTFSTLTVSNMSPEDSSIYLCSAERYPIYFGEGSWLTVV.

V gene TRBV24-1 combines with J gene TRBJ2-1; 9 bases line up with TRBD2. The CDR3 spans 16 residues. V dropped 5 bases and J dropped 2; count of bases not matched to a gene: 6. Germline loops: CDR1 KGHDR, CDR2 SFDVKD. DNA for the CDR3: TGTGCCACCAGTGTTAGCGGGAGAGGGACCTACAATGAGCAGTTCTTC. It is translated as CATSVSGRGTYNEQFF.

This clonotype was seen a few times. This sequence joins TRBV7-8 and TRBJ2-5, with 7 bases fitting TRBD2. V was clipped by 4 bases and J by 4 bases; unmatched bases: 12. The CDR3 spans 16 residues. Germline V gene data show CDR1 as SGHVS and CDR2 as FQNEAQ. In DNA, the CDR3 is TGTGCCAGCAGCTATATCGGGATCGGCGGGAGAGAGACCCAGTACTTC. Protein sequence: CASSYIGIGGRETQYF.

This clonotype was seen more than once but under ten times. This chain links TRBV11-2 with TRBJ1-1; D gene ambiguous. The V gene lost 2 bases and the J gene lost 2 bases, with 12 bases spanning the gap. Looked up from germline, CDR1 is SGHAT and CDR2 is FQNNGV. CDR3 length: 15 amino acids. CDR3 loop: CASSLRFNGNTEAFF. The CDR3 region has the DNA TGTGCCAGCAGCTTACGGTTTAATGGAAACACTGAAGCTTTCTTT.

V and J are TRBV10-3 and TRBJ1-3, with D perhaps matching TRBD1 (6 bases). V lost 7 bases and J 1 base, leaving 8 bases between the germline ends. CDR3 length equals 13 residues. From germline, CDR1 is ENHRY and CDR2 SYGVKD. This CDR3 is CAIKQGSGNTIYF. CDR3 nucleotide sequence: TGTGCCATCAAACAGGGTTCTGGAAACACCATATATTTT.

The table lists this clonotype with a few counts. The rearrangement uses TRBV9 and TRBJ1-6, with D maybe TRBD1 (6 bases). V lost 4 bases to trimming and J lost 11 bases, with 19 bases between them. Germline values: CDR1 SGDLS, CDR2 YYNGEE. CDR3 length: 15 amino acids. As DNA, the CDR3 is TGTGCCAGCAGCCCCCGTCCAGGGCAGGGGACACCCCTCCACTTT. Amino acid sequence: CASSPRPGQGTPLHF.

A few counts support this clonotype. J is TRBJ2-1 and V is TRBV29-1; D gene unclear. CDR1 and CDR2 (germline): SQVTM, ANQGSEA. This CDR3 region has 15 residues. The V end lost 4 bases, the J end lost 4 bases, and 17 bases lay between the germline ends. The CDR3: CSVVGPLSRYNEQFF. The CDR3 nucleotides are TGCAGCGTTGTAGGACCCCTCTCTAGGTACAATGAGCAGTTCTTC.

This clonotype was counted a few times. J is TRBJ1-1 and V is TRBV29-1; possibly TRBD1 for D (5 bases). Germline V CDR1 and CDR2: SQVTM, ANQGSEA. The CDR3 is 13 residues long. With 4 bases removed from V and 0 bases from J, the gap between germline ends came to 9 bases. For the CDR3, the DNA is TGCAGCGTTGGCGACAGATTGAACACTGAAGCTTTCTTT. Protein product: CSVGDRLNTEAFF.

For the CDR3, the DNA is TGCAGTGCTACAGGGCCGGCTAGCAATCAGCCCCAGCATTTT. Encoded protein: CSATGPASNQPQHF. The chain joins TRBV20-1 to TRBJ1-5, with D maybe TRBD1 (5 bases). Germline loops: CDR1 DFQATT, CDR2 SNEGSKA (reference sequence). Trimming shortened V by 4 bases and J by 0 bases, and 10 bases separated the two germline ends. There are 14 residues in the CDR3.

This rearrangement joins TRBV5-1 to TRBJ1-2; D is undetermined. Per the germline V gene, CDR1 is SGHRS and CDR2 is YFSETQ. The CDR3 totals 17 residues. The V gene lost 3 bases and the J gene lost 8 bases, with 26 bases spanning the gap. Here the CDR3 DNA reads TGCGCCAGCAGCTCCGCCTCGGGAGCCAACAGTCTACGCGGCTACACCTTC. Translated, it gives CASSSASGANSLRGYTF. The entire variable domain, with the rest obtained from reference TRBV5-1 and TRBJ1-2, is as follows: KAGVTQTPRYLIKTRGQQVTLSCSPISGHRSVSWYQQTPGQGLQFLFEYFSETQRNKGNFPGRFSGRQFSNSRSEMNVSTLELGDSALYLCASSSASGANSLRGYTFGSGTRLTVV.

The J gene is TRBJ1-1, the V gene TRBV6-5; D may be TRBD1 (5 bases). CDR3 length equals 13 residues. CDR1 MNHEY and CDR2 SVGAGI come from the germline V gene. With 6 bases removed from V and 4 bases from J, the gap between germline ends came to 12 bases. CDR3 coding DNA: TGTGCCAGCAGCCCCCGAGGGGTCACTGAAGCTTTCTTT. Protein product: CASSPRGVTEAFF.

This chain joins TRBV20-1 and TRBJ1-2; the D gene is possibly TRBD1 (6 bases). Germline values: CDR1 DFQATT, CDR2 SNEGSKA (reference sequence). This CDR3 is 11 amino acids long. V shed 6 bases and J shed 4 bases, with 9 bases lying between them. DNA for the CDR3: TGCAGTGCAGGGGGTCCCTATGGCTACACCTTC. Its translation: CSAGGPYGYTF.